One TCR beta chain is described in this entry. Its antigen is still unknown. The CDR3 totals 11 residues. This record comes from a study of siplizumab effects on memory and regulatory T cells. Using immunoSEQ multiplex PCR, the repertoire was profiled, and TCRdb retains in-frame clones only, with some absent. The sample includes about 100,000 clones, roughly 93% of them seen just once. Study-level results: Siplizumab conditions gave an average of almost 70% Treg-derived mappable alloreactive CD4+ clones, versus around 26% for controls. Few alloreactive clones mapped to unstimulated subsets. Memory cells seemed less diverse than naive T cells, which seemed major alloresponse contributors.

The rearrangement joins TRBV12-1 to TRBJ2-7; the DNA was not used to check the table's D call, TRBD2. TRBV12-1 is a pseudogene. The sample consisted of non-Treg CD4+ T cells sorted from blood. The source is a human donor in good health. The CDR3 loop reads CASSSYREQYF. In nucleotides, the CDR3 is TGTGCCAGCAGCTCGTATCGCGAGCAGTACTTC.